A selection of T cell receptor beta chains follows, all from one sample in a study of blood T cell repertoires in COVID-19. The table came from immunoSEQ multiplex PCR; TCRdb's copy has only in-frame clones and leaves some out. The sample includes about 21,000 clones, more than 85% of them seen just once. Sequences were obtained from peripheral blood. The receptor source for this set is a woman in her forties or fifties with active COVID-19. The CDR3 runs from the conserved cysteine through the conserved F or W. The D gene is left open where the match is weak. Not every row has a clone size; where given, it reads once, few, many or a size class.

d_call	clone_size	v_call	j_call	cdr3_aa	cdr3_nt
.	.	TRBV12-3/TRBV12-4	TRBJ1-4	CASSLGGEKLFF	TGTGCCAGCAGTTTAGGAGGTGAAAAACTGTTTTTT
TRBD2	once	TRBV4-1	TRBJ2-1	CASSPLAGGPPEQFF	TGCGCCAGCAGCCCGCTAGCGGGAGGACCCCCAGAGCAGTTCTTC
.	once	TRBV5-5	TRBJ1-5	CASSPWPNQPQHF	TGTGCCAGCAGCCCATGGCCCAATCAGCCCCAGCATTTT
TRBD2	.	TRBV18	TRBJ2-7	CASSPPLAGEQYF	TGTGCCAGCTCACCTCCTCTAGCGGGCGAGCAGTACTTC
.	.	TRBV4-1	TRBJ1-1	CASSQVLDRSTEAFF	TGCGCCAGCAGCCAAGTGTTGGATCGGAGCACTGAAGCTTTCTTT
.	.	TRBV12-3/TRBV12-4	TRBJ2-7	CASSPGQSYEQYF	TGTGCCAGCAGTCCCGGACAGTCCTACGAGCAGTACTTC
.	.	TRBV2	TRBJ1-5	CASSEDPLQPQHF	TGTGCCAGCAGTGAAGACCCACTTCAGCCCCAGCATTTT
.	.	TRBV4-1	TRBJ2-7	CASSQDRGAFEQYF	TGCGCCAGCAGCCAAGATCGGGGGGCGTTTGAGCAGTACTTC
.	.	TRBV5-1	TRBJ2-5	CASSFNRAGETQYF	TGCGCCAGCAGCTTTAACAGGGCAGGGGAGACCCAGTACTTC
TRBD2	.	TRBV10-3	TRBJ2-3	CAISESRGGRSDTQYF	TGTGCCATCAGTGAGTCGAGGGGCGGGAGGTCAGATACGCAGTATTTT
.	.	TRBV9	TRBJ1-1	CASSVAQKNTEAFF	TGTGCCAGCAGCGTAGCACAGAAGAACACTGAAGCTTTCTTT
TRBD2	.	TRBV29-1	TRBJ2-2	CSVGGTTGLAGGTGELFF	TGCAGCGTTGGGGGGACAACAGGACTAGCGGGAGGCACCGGGGAGCTGTTTTTT
.	.	TRBV24-1	TRBJ2-5	CATSRGQETQYF	TGTGCCACCTCCAGGGGACAAGAGACCCAGTACTTC
.	.	TRBV5-4	TRBJ1-2	CASRQSTGRTNYGYTF	TGTGCCAGCAGACAATCCACAGGACGGACTAACTATGGCTACACCTTC
.	.	TRBV5-4	TRBJ2-5	CASSFSGAEETQYF	TGTGCCAGCAGCTTTTCTGGGGCAGAGGAGACCCAGTACTTC
TRBD1	.	TRBV9	TRBJ1-2	CASSDGQGAGGYTF	TGTGCCAGCAGCGACGGACAGGGGGCGGGTGGCTACACCTTC
.	.	TRBV5-4	TRBJ2-2	CASSLEAGRANTGELFF	TGTGCCAGCAGCTTGGAAGCGGGCCGCGCGAACACCGGGGAGCTGTTTTTT
.	.	TRBV6-5	TRBJ1-3	CATLRSWGNTIYF	TGTGCCACTCTTCGGTCTTGGGGAAACACCATATATTTT
.	once	TRBV24-1	TRBJ1-2	CATSDYRDGYTF	TGTGCCACCAGTGATTACCGGGATGGCTACACCTTC
TRBD1	.	TRBV14	TRBJ1-5	CASSPGKGAREPQHF	TGTGCCAGCAGCCCAGGAAAGGGGGCGCGAGAGCCCCAGCATTTT
.	.	TRBV30	TRBJ2-7	CAWWQVLAYEQYF	TGTGCCTGGTGGCAGGTCCTCGCCTACGAGCAGTACTTC
TRBD2	.	TRBV30	TRBJ2-4	CASRAGPPGTSGSKNIQYF	TGTGCCTCCCGGGCTGGCCCCCCCGGGACTAGCGGGAGCAAAAACATTCAGTACTTC
TRBD1	.	TRBV19	TRBJ1-5	CASSIGTGQSNQPQHF	TGTGCCAGTAGTATTGGGACAGGTCAGAGCAATCAGCCCCAGCATTTT
TRBD2	.	TRBV3-1/TRBV3-2	TRBJ2-7	CASSQVAGGPYEQYF	TGTGCCAGCAGCCAAGTAGCGGGAGGGCCATACGAGCAGTACTTC
.	.	TRBV6-5	TRBJ1-4	CASNRGTNEKLFF	TGTGCCAGCAATCGGGGTACTAATGAAAAACTGTTTTTT
TRBD2	.	TRBV11-2	TRBJ2-1	CASSLVRGSQYNEQFF	TGTGCCAGCAGCTTAGTTCGCGGGAGCCAGTACAATGAGCAGTTCTTC
TRBD2	.	TRBV7-8	TRBJ2-7	CASSKGIGLAGFEQYF	TGTGCCAGCAGCAAAGGAATAGGACTAGCGGGATTCGAGCAGTACTTC
.	.	TRBV7-9	TRBJ2-5	CASSPQQGRETQYF	TGTGCCAGCAGCCCGCAACAGGGCAGGGAGACCCAGTACTTC
TRBD1	.	TRBV5-1	TRBJ1-4	CASSLGTGWGTNEKLFF	TGCGCCAGCAGCTTGGGGACAGGGTGGGGGACTAATGAAAAACTGTTTTTT
TRBD1	.	TRBV19	TRBJ1-1	CASSRQGLDTEAFF	TGTGCCAGTAGTCGACAGGGCTTGGACACTGAAGCTTTCTTT
.	few	TRBV4-2	TRBJ1-5	CASSQDPGTGTQPQHF	TGTGCCAGCAGCCAAGACCCTGGCACAGGAACTCAGCCCCAGCATTTT
TRBD2	.	TRBV24-1	TRBJ2-1	CATSPSGSLDEQFF	TGTGCCACCAGTCCTAGCGGGAGTTTAGATGAGCAGTTCTTC
.	few	TRBV4-1	TRBJ1-5	CASSHSGYSNQPQHF	TGCGCCAGCAGCCATTCAGGCTATAGCAATCAGCCCCAGCATTTT
TRBD1	.	TRBV3-1/TRBV3-2	TRBJ1-1	CASINRGGAEAFF	TGTGCCAGCATCAACAGGGGTGGAGCTGAAGCTTTCTTT
.	.	TRBV27	TRBJ2-1	CASSGGRSYNEQFF	TGTGCCAGCAGTGGGGGGAGGTCCTACAATGAGCAGTTCTTC
TRBD1	.	TRBV5-4	TRBJ1-1	CASSSAGTGNTEAFF	TGTGCCAGCAGCTCCGCCGGGACAGGGAACACTGAAGCTTTCTTT